This T cell receptor beta chain is drawn from a study of shared clonotypes between healthy human individuals. CDR1 is SGHRS, CDR2 YFSETQ, per germline. This CDR3 has 13 amino acids. Researchers divided each subset's genomic DNA evenly across several immunoSEQ plates. Assay used: immunoSEQ multiplex PCR; TCRdb lists only in-frame clones, some missing. The sample lists 950,000 to 1,100,000 clones; 70% to 80% were seen once. For this clone: This may come from a read error, since a much larger clone is one base off.

This sequence joins TRBV5-1 and TRBJ2-1; D is perhaps TRBD2 (5 bases). The material sequenced was memory CD4+ T cells from PBMCs. The subset was: CD45RA-negative fraction. This clonotype originated in a man aged 18 to 30 in good health. Some clones in this sample may be carry-over from other donors' samples. Here the CDR3 reads CASSAAGYNGQFF. The CDR3 DNA is TGCGCCAGCAGCGCCGCGGGCTACAATGGGCAGTTCTTC.